The clone carrying this T cell receptor beta chain was counted at least ten times. The time point denotes: sample taken at primary tumor resection. Material for sequencing was whole RNA from tumor, nontumor lung or frozen PBMC, left unsorted. The data were taken from a study of spatial heterogeneity in lung cancer. About the study: Averaged across combinations, each unique TCR and UMI pairing appeared more than ten times in raw reads, which were uncorrected.

Per the germline V gene, CDR1 is MNHEY and CDR2 is SVGEGT. The CDR3 runs 11 residues. V was shortened by 6 bases and J by 7 bases, with 9 bases between the two germline ends. TCRdb reprocessed the 5' RACE reads with MiXCR, giving one entry per CDR3 protein. The table has roughly 48,000 distinct CDR3 sequences, roughly 5.7% seen once; the top ten hold 11%. The input for sequencing was PBMCs, taken at surgery. The receptor was isolated from a male donor with early-stage non-small cell lung cancer. V usage is TRBV6-2 or TRBV6-3 and J usage is TRBJ1-2; unclear D gene. The CDR3 reads CASRMIGGYTF. As DNA, the CDR3 is TGTGCCAGCAGAATGATTGGTGGCTACACCTTC.